The entry below gives a single T cell receptor beta chain sequence along with its context. The sample belongs to a study of blood T cell repertoires in COVID-19. The junction had 8 bases not matched to a gene; V was cut back by 5 bases and J by 14 bases. From germline, CDR1 is SGHAT and CDR2 FQDESV (reference sequence). This CDR3 comprises 11 residues. Sequencing used immunoSEQ multiplex PCR; TCRdb keeps in-frame clones, though not all of them. The repertoire holds over 130,000 clones, with just under 90% as singletons. The sequenced material came from peripheral blood. The TCR was taken from a woman of 80 years or more with acute or convalescent COVID-19. The J gene is TRBJ1-2, the V gene TRBV11-1; 7 positions match TRBD1. CDR3 nucleotides: TGTGCCAGCAGCCCCGGACAGGCCGTGACCTTC. Translation gives CASSPGQAVTF.